The 10 T cell receptor beta chains below were found in one sample sequenced in a study of blood T cell repertoires in COVID-19. Clones were read by immunoSEQ multiplex PCR, and TCRdb kept only the in-frame ones, dropping some. This table has over 200,000 clones, approximately 84% appearing once. Source material: peripheral blood. The receptors stem from a woman aged 25 to 39 who had recovered from COVID-19.

This chain joins TRBV4-1 and TRBJ2-2; TRBD2 matches at 7 bases. Per the germline V gene, CDR1 is MGHRA and CDR2 is YSYEKL. The CDR3 contains 16 residues. Germline trimming cut 5 bases from V and 0 bases from J; bases unmatched to any gene: 6. This CDR3 reads CASSMTAGANTGELFF. The CDR3 DNA sequence: TGCGCCAGCAGCATGACGGCGGGGGCGAACACCGGGGAGCTGTTTTTT.

The chain recombines TRBV3-1 (or the pseudogene TRBV3-2) with TRBJ2-7, with 8 bases matching TRBD2. With V trimmed by 4 bases and J by 2 bases, 7 bases remained unmatched. The CDR3 spans 15 residues. The germline gives CDR1 LGHDT, CDR2 YNNKEL (reference sequence). CDR3 sequence reads: CASSPRGGGTYEQYF. The CDR3 region has the DNA TGTGCCAGCAGCCCCCGGGGCGGGGGGACCTACGAGCAGTACTTC.

The chain employs TRBV18 and TRBJ2-7; D is unclear. Trimming removed 3 bases at V and 3 bases at J, with 9 bases between. Germline V gene sequence: CDR1 KGHSH, CDR2 LQKENI. This CDR3 spans 13 amino acids. For the CDR3, the DNA is TGTGCCAGCTCACCGGGCCGGAACTACGAGCAGTACTTC. It translates to CASSPGRNYEQYF. The full variable domain, rest sourced from reference TRBV18 and TRBJ2-7, is NAGVMQNPRHLVRRRGQEARLRCSPMKGHSHVYWYRQLPEEGLKFMVYLQKENIIDESGMPKERFSAEFPKEGPSILRIQQVVRGDSAAYFCASSPGRNYEQYFGPGTRLTVT.

The rearrangement uses TRBV12-3 or TRBV12-4 and TRBJ2-1; maybe TRBD1 (6 bases). The CDR3 runs to 13 residues. The V and J ends lost 6 bases and 15 bases respectively, with 21 bases between them. The CDR3 loop reads CASSRTLKQGRFF. CDR3 in DNA: TGTGCCAGCAGCCGAACACTTAAACAGGGCCGGTTCTTC.

The chain is built from TRBV29-1 and TRBJ1-1; 8 bases are shared with TRBD1. With V trimmed by 5 bases and J by 1 base, 3 bases remained unmatched. The CDR3 spans 13 residues. Germline V gives CDR1 SQVTM, CDR2 ANQGSEA. This chain's CDR3 is CSVRQGQNTEAFF. The CDR3 bases are TGCAGCGTTAGACAGGGGCAGAACACTGAAGCTTTCTTT.

The rearrangement uses TRBV11-1 and TRBJ1-2; D call uncertain. The CDR3 sequence is 14 residues long. The germline V and J ends were trimmed by 5 bases and 3 bases, with 13 bases remaining between them. The V gene's germline CDR1 is SGHAT and CDR2 FQDESV (reference sequence). The CDR3 reads CASSRSGVDYGYTF. Written as DNA, the CDR3 is TGTGCCAGCAGCCGTAGCGGGGTTGACTATGGCTACACCTTC. The full variable domain, rest sourced from reference TRBV11-1 and TRBJ1-2, is EAEVAQSPRYKITEKSQAVAFWCDPISGHATLYWYRQILGQGPELLVQFQDESVVDDSQLPKDRFSAERLKGVDSTLKIQPAELGDSAMYLCASSRSGVDYGYTFGSGTRLTVV.

The chain couples TRBV3-1 (or the pseudogene TRBV3-2) to TRBJ1-2, with 7 bases aligning to TRBD1. Losses at the gene ends were 4 bases for V and 6 bases for J; bases not matched to a gene: 8. Germline lookup yields CDR1 LGHDT and CDR2 YNNKEL (reference sequence). The CDR3 spans 14 residues. CDR3 in DNA: TGTGCCAGCAGCCGAACCCAGGGGGTGAATGGCTACACCTTC. The encoded protein is CASSRTQGVNGYTF.

CDR3 sequence: CASSPGMGEQFF. CDR3 DNA: TGTGCCAGCAGCCCAGGCATGGGTGAGCAGTTCTTC. The V gene is TRBV3-1 (or the pseudogene TRBV3-2), the J gene TRBJ2-1; no clear D. The V and J ends lost 4 bases and 9 bases respectively, with 10 bases between them. The V gene's germline CDR1 is LGHDT and CDR2 YNNKEL (reference sequence). This CDR3 is 12 amino acids long.

This clone appeared a few times. The chain links TRBV20-1 to TRBJ2-5, with TRBD1 as a possible D gene (7 bases). Germline values: CDR1 DFQATT, CDR2 SNEGSKA (reference sequence). This CDR3 comprises 11 residues. V shed 8 bases and J shed 5 bases, with 12 bases lying between them. The CDR3 region is CSRQGGETQYF. The CDR3 DNA reads as TGCAGTCGACAGGGAGGTGAGACCCAGTACTTC.

The genes are TRBV6-5 and TRBJ2-5, with 11 positions matching TRBD2. Germline V gene data show CDR1 as MNHEY and CDR2 as SVGAGI. V shed 0 bases, J shed 1 base, and the junction held 1 base outside the gene matches. There are 16 residues in the CDR3. DNA of the CDR3: TGTGCCAGCAGTTACTCCGGACTAGCGGGCCAAGAGACCCAGTACTTC. As protein: CASSYSGLAGQETQYF.